This entry lists 22 T cell receptor beta chains sequenced from one sample in a study of technical replicates of blood from several donors. Libraries were prepared by immunoSEQ multiplex PCR; TCRdb keeps only in-frame clonotypes and omits some of them. The sample carries tens of thousands of clones, 90% recorded once. Sequences were obtained from PBMCs. These receptors all stem from a human donor in good health. Some clones in this sample may be carry-over from other donors' samples.

This clone was recorded at least ten times. V gene TRBV4-3 combines with J gene TRBJ1-3; no clear D gene. Trimming took 0 bases from V and 1 from J, leaving 10 bases between them. Germline V CDR1 and CDR2: LGHNA, YSLEER. This CDR3 spans 16 amino acids. The CDR3 region has the DNA TGCGCCAGCAGCCAAGATCGCTCTGCGTCTGGAAACACCATATATTTT. Translating it yields CASSQDRSASGNTIYF.

The chain has TRBV2 and TRBJ2-3; 7 bases agree with TRBD1. The CDR3 has 14 amino acids. V gave up 7 bases and J gave up 1 base; unmatched junction bases: 5. The germline V gene encodes CDR1 SNHLY and CDR2 FYNNEI. CDR3 sequence reads: CASNTQGRTDTQYF. The CDR3 DNA reads TGTGCCAGCAATACACAGGGGCGCACAGATACGCAGTATTTT. The variable domain in full, completed from reference TRBV2 and TRBJ2-3, reads EPEVTQTPSHQVTQMGQEVILRCVPISNHLYFYWYRQILGQKVEFLVSFYNNEISEKSEIFDDQFSVERPDGSNFTLKIRSTKLEDSAMYFCASNTQGRTDTQYFGPGTRLTVL.

The J gene is TRBJ2-1, the V gene TRBV2; 10 bases are a match to TRBD2. This CDR3 spans 15 amino acids. Per the germline V gene, CDR1 is SNHLY and CDR2 is FYNNEI. Losses at the gene ends were 7 bases for V and 6 bases for J; bases not matched to a gene: 9. DNA of the CDR3: TGTGCCAGCATTGATACAGCGGGAGGGTTCAATGAGCAGTTCTTC. It yields the protein CASIDTAGGFNEQFF.

The CDR3 here is CASSFSGGGELFF. The DNA of the CDR3 is TGCGCCAGCAGCTTTTCAGGAGGCGGGGAGCTGTTTTTT. This rearrangement joins TRBV5-1 to TRBJ2-2, with D perhaps TRBD2 (5 bases). Trimming removed 2 bases at V and 7 bases at J, with 9 bases between. CDR1 and CDR2 (germline): SGHRS, YFSETQ. The CDR3 consists of 13 residues. Using reference TRBV5-1 and TRBJ2-2 for the parts outside the CDR3, the full variable domain is KAGVTQTPRYLIKTRGQQVTLSCSPISGHRSVSWYQQTPGQGLQFLFEYFSETQRNKGNFPGRFSGRQFSNSRSEMNVSTLELGDSALYLCASSFSGGGELFFGEGSRLTVL.

Only one count was recorded for this clone. V is TRBV4-3 and J is TRBJ1-1; 7 bases fit TRBD1. Germline assignment: CDR1 LGHNA and CDR2 YSLEER. V gave up 1 base and J gave up 5 bases; unmatched junction bases: 7. The CDR3 length is 15 residues. CDR3 region: CASSQGFTGDTEAFF. CDR3 DNA sequence: TGCGCCAGCAGCCAAGGATTTACAGGGGATACTGAAGCTTTCTTT.

The CDR3 loop is CASSPSGGGYTQYF. The CDR3 DNA sequence: TGCGCCAGCAGCCCTAGCGGGGGGGGATATACGCAGTATTTT. The J gene is TRBJ2-3, the V gene TRBV4-1, with TRBD2 matching 12 bases. This CDR3 contains 14 residues. Unmatched junction bases numbered 3, after V lost 4 bases and J lost 7 bases. The germline V gene encodes CDR1 MGHRA and CDR2 YSYEKL.

This clone was counted once. The chain joins TRBV25-1 to TRBJ2-2; D call uncertain. From germline, CDR1 is MGHDK and CDR2 SYGVNS. CDR3 length: 14 residues. V lost 0 bases and J lost 1, with 3 bases in between. The CDR3 loop reads CASSEYKNTGELFF. The CDR3 nucleotides read TGTGCCAGCAGTGAATATAAGAACACCGGGGAGCTGTTTTTT. Full variable domain (rest looked up from reference TRBV25-1 and TRBJ2-2): EADIYQTPRYLVIGTGKKITLECSQTMGHDKMYWYQQDPGMELHLIHYSYGVNSTEKGDLSSESTVSRIRTEHFPLTLESARPSHTSQYLCASSEYKNTGELFFGEGSRLTVL.

The V and J genes are TRBV15 and TRBJ2-3; 10 bases are shared with TRBD2. V gave up 6 bases and J gave up 6 bases; unmatched junction bases: 6. The CDR3 is made up of 14 amino acids. Germline CDR1 and CDR2: LNHNV and YYDKDF (reference sequence). CDR3 sequence reads: CATSSSGRVDTQYF. For the CDR3, the DNA is TGTGCCACCAGTTCCAGCGGGAGGGTGGATACGCAGTATTTT.

The chain is built from TRBV21-1 and TRBJ1-5. TRBV21-1 is an annotated pseudogene. The CDR3 covers 14 residues. CDR3 in amino acids: CASSKGLGGQPQHF. The CDR3 region has the DNA TGTGCCAGCAGCAAAGGGCTCGGAGGTCAGCCCCAGCATTTT.

This clone has just a few counts. V gene TRBV13 combines with J gene TRBJ1-1; 8 bases are shared with TRBD1. The germline gives CDR1 PRHDT, CDR2 FYEKMQ (reference sequence). V shed 7 bases and J 0 bases; nucleotides not matched to a gene: 4. This CDR3 has 14 amino acids. CDR3 region: CASTWGQVNTEAFF. CDR3 DNA sequence: TGTGCCAGCACCTGGGGACAGGTGAACACTGAAGCTTTCTTT.

This clone was observed a handful of times. The chain uses TRBV6-6 and TRBJ2-1; a possible D gene is TRBD2 (5 bases). V was shortened by 2 bases and J by 9 bases, with 17 bases between the two germline ends. Germline V gene lookup returns CDR1 MNHNY and CDR2 SVGAGI (reference sequence). The CDR3 has 15 amino acids. CDR3 sequence (DNA): TGTGCCAGCAGTTACCTAGGCGGGCGAGCCCTTGAGCAGTTCTTC. Encoded protein: CASSYLGGRALEQFF.

The rearrangement links TRBV2 to TRBJ1-4; D not certain. The CDR3 is made up of 14 amino acids. Germline assignment: CDR1 SNHLY and CDR2 FYNNEI. The germline V and J ends were trimmed by 6 bases and 3 bases, with 11 bases remaining between them. The CDR3 reads CASRVTFSNEKLFF. As DNA, the CDR3 is TGTGCCAGCAGGGTGACATTTTCTAATGAAAAACTGTTTTTT.

This chain joins TRBV6-1 and TRBJ2-7; 7 bases fit TRBD1. This CDR3 comprises 14 residues. Unmatched junction bases numbered 5, after V lost 2 bases and J lost 4 bases. CDR1 MNHNS and CDR2 SASEGT come from the germline V gene. The CDR3 nucleotides are TGTGCCAGCAGTGAATTGGACAGGAGGTACGAGCAGTACTTC. It yields the protein CASSELDRRYEQYF.

This chain connects TRBV28 to TRBJ2-7; 9 nucleotides agree with TRBD2. The CDR3 has 15 residues. The germline CDR1 and CDR2 sequences are MDHEN and SYDVKM. Losses at the gene ends were 4 bases for V and 1 base for J; bases not matched to a gene: 5. Here the CDR3 reads CASSSTTSGSYEQYF. The CDR3 DNA sequence: TGTGCCAGCAGTTCAACGACTAGCGGATCCTACGAGCAGTACTTC.

The chain has TRBV27 and TRBJ2-1; the match to TRBD2 covers 12 bases. The CDR3 length is 17 residues. Trimming cost V 3 bases and J 6 bases; bases outside gene matches: 9. CDR1 and CDR2 from the germline V gene are MNHEY and SMNVEV (reference sequence). DNA for the CDR3: TGTGCCAGCAGTTTCCCTCGACTAGCGGGAGTTCTCAATGAGCAGTTCTTC. Residues: CASSFPRLAGVLNEQFF.

The chain combines TRBV5-4 with TRBJ2-7; TRBD1 aligns across 10 bases. After removal of 4 bases from V and 3 bases from J, the junction contained 4 bases not matched to a gene. Germline V gene data show CDR1 as SGHNT and CDR2 as YYREEE (reference sequence). This CDR3 region has 14 residues. DNA of the CDR3: TGTGCCAGCAGCCCGGGACAGGGGTACTACGAGCAGTACTTC. This codes for CASSPGQGYYEQYF.

The V and J genes are TRBV19 and TRBJ1-2; D is possibly TRBD1 (6 bases). V was trimmed by 3 bases and J by 8 bases, leaving 13 bases between them. The CDR3 runs to 13 residues. Germline CDR1 and CDR2: LNHDA and SQIVND (reference sequence). As DNA, the CDR3 is TGTGCCAGTAGTATTGCGGGGGCGGGCGGCTACACCTTC. This encodes CASSIAGAGGYTF. Combining the CDR3 with reference TRBV19 and TRBJ1-2 gives the whole variable domain DGGITQSPKYLFRKEGQNVTLSCEQNLNHDAMYWYRQDPGQGLRLIYYSQIVNDFQKGDIAEGYSVSREKKESFPLTVTSAQKNPTAFYLCASSIAGAGGYTFGSGTRLTVV.

This chain joins TRBV7-3 and TRBJ1-1; no clear D. Germline V gene lookup returns CDR1 SGHTA and CDR2 FQGTGA. V shed 2 bases and J shed 2 bases, with 12 bases lying between them. The CDR3 extends over 15 amino acids. In DNA, the CDR3 is TGTGCCAGCAGCTTATCCCAGGTTACTAACACTGAAGCTTTCTTT. This encodes CASSLSQVTNTEAFF.

This chain uses TRBV7-9 with TRBJ1-4, with 9 bases matching TRBD1. V lost 5 bases to trimming and J lost 8 bases; unmatched junction nucleotides: 6. From germline, CDR1 is SEHNR and CDR2 FQNEAQ (reference sequence). The CDR3 consists of 14 residues. CDR3 nucleotide sequence: TGTGCCAGCAGCGTACAGGGGGCGATAGAAAAACTGTTTTTT. It codes for CASSVQGAIEKLFF.

The V and J genes are TRBV11-2 and TRBJ2-7, with D possibly being TRBD2 (5 bases). V lost 0 bases, J lost 9 bases, and 12 bases lay in between. CDR3 length equals 13 residues. CDR1 SGHAT and CDR2 FQNNGV come from the germline V gene. The CDR3 loop is CASSLDRLARQYF. DNA for the CDR3: TGTGCCAGCAGCTTAGATCGGTTAGCGCGGCAGTACTTC.

The chain employs TRBV5-4 and TRBJ2-2; the D gene is possibly TRBD1 (6 bases). The germline V gene encodes CDR1 SGHNT and CDR2 YYREEE (reference sequence). V was trimmed by 0 bases and J by 3 bases, leaving 12 bases between them. The CDR3 sequence is 16 residues long. CDR3 in amino acids: CASSLVGGRDTGELFF. In DNA, the CDR3 is TGTGCCAGCAGCTTGGTTGGGGGCAGGGACACCGGGGAGCTGTTTTTT.

V gene TRBV7-3 combines with J gene TRBJ1-1, with D uncertain. The CDR3 is made up of 13 amino acids. Looked up from germline, CDR1 is SGHTA and CDR2 is FQGTGA. Between the trimmed V and J ends, which lost 5 bases and 2 bases, there was a span of 9 bases. The CDR3 here is CASSTSSNTEAFF. The DNA for the CDR3 is TGTGCCAGCAGCACTTCGTCCAACACTGAAGCTTTCTTT.